These 8 T cell receptor beta chains were sequenced from one sample in a study of T cell responses to AZD1222 COVID-19 vaccine. The table came from immunoSEQ multiplex PCR; TCRdb's copy has only in-frame clones and leaves some out. The data contain about 150,000 clones, about nine tenths of them singletons. Sample: peripheral blood, taken on day 0 of AZD1222 vaccination. These receptors were obtained from an adult in good health.

The rearrangement links TRBV11-2 to TRBJ1-3, with D uncertain. CDR1 is SGHAT, CDR2 FQNNGV, per germline. This CDR3 is built from 14 residues. The V gene lost 0 bases and the J gene lost 3 bases, with 6 bases spanning the gap. DNA of the CDR3: TGTGCCAGCAGCTTAGAGGTTATTGGAAACACCATATATTTT. Encoded protein: CASSLEVIGNTIYF.

This clone was found once. The genes are TRBV27 and TRBJ1-6; possibly TRBD1 for D (5 bases). Trimming took off 2 bases at V and 5 bases at J, with 10 bases between the two ends. Per the germline V gene, CDR1 is MNHEY and CDR2 is SMNVEV (reference sequence). This CDR3 is built from 15 residues. The CDR3 DNA reads TGTGCCAGCAGTTTACTCGACAGAGATAATTCACCCCTCCACTTT. As protein: CASSLLDRDNSPLHF.

In this sample, this clone turned up once. The chain recombines TRBV9 with TRBJ2-1; D ambiguous. V was trimmed by 0 bases and J by 0 bases, leaving 10 bases between them. Looked up from germline, CDR1 is SGDLS and CDR2 is YYNGEE. The CDR3 covers 16 residues. The CDR3 spells CASSVERSSSYNEQFF. DNA for the CDR3: TGTGCCAGCAGCGTAGAAAGATCCAGCTCCTACAATGAGCAGTTCTTC.

The chain joins TRBV5-1 to TRBJ2-2; 8 bases line up with TRBD1. V lost 4 bases, J lost 0 bases, and 2 bases stayed unmatched. Germline values: CDR1 SGHRS, CDR2 YFSETQ. This CDR3 has 15 amino acids. The CDR3 DNA is TGCGCCAGCAGCATGGGACAGGCGAACACCGGGGAGCTGTTTTTT. Encoded protein: CASSMGQANTGELFF.

The CDR3 reads CASSWLAPVSGELFF. The CDR3 region has the DNA TGTGCCAGCAGTTGGCTAGCGCCGGTGAGCGGGGAGCTGTTTTTT. This sequence joins TRBV27 and TRBJ2-2, with D perhaps matching TRBD2 (6 bases). CDR1 MNHEY and CDR2 SMNVEV come from the germline V gene (reference sequence). Trimming took 4 bases from V and 7 from J, leaving 16 bases between them. The CDR3 extends over 15 amino acids.

The chain is built from TRBV6-6 and TRBJ1-3, with a weak D call TRBD1 (5 bases). CDR3 size: 14 residues. Germline CDR1 is MNHNY and CDR2 is SVGAGI (reference sequence). The germline V and J ends were trimmed by 2 bases and 4 bases, with 9 bases remaining between them. The CDR3 DNA reads TGTGCCAGCAGTTACGGGGGAGCAGGAAACACCATATATTTT. Its translation: CASSYGGAGNTIYF.

V is TRBV2 and J is TRBJ2-7; 7 bases align to TRBD2. The length of the CDR3 is 15 residues. V dropped 7 bases and J dropped 5; count of bases not matched to a gene: 14. Germline V gene data show CDR1 as SNHLY and CDR2 as FYNNEI. CDR3 coding DNA: TGTGCCAGCATGAGCAAGAGGACTAGTATCCACGAGCAGTACTTC. It codes for CASMSKRTSIHEQYF.

The V gene is TRBV4-1, the J gene TRBJ2-1; 10 bases align to TRBD2. The CDR3 loop spans 17 amino acids. Germline CDR1 MGHRA, CDR2 YSYEKL. J was trimmed by 5 bases and V by 1 base; bases with no gene match: 8. CDR3 region: CASSQGRAGGPHNEQFF. In DNA form, the CDR3 reads TGCGCCAGCAGCCAAGGAAGAGCGGGAGGGCCCCACAATGAGCAGTTCTTC.